Listed here are 9 T cell receptor beta chains from one sample, sequenced in a study of cytomegalovirus exposure and HLA in healthy donors (dated by TCRdb to about 2017). Library generation was performed with the immunoSEQ multiplex PCR assay. For the multiplex PCR, a mixture combining 60 forward primers for TCR Vbeta segments and 13 reverse primers for TCR Jbeta segments was used. What TCRdb holds here is the immuneACCESS table cut down to in-frame rearrangements. Part of the clones is not present; checked against another copy, under half of the missing clones reflect an unresolved V gene, and the others are unexplained. This sample lists 95,000 to 150,000 clones; roughly 78% were detected once. Of the sample, 3% to 4.5% falls within the top ten clones. The sequencing sample was made of PBMCs. These receptors all come from a man aged 25 to 45 in good health and CMV-seronegative.

V gene TRBV29-1 combines with J gene TRBJ2-7, with a weak D call TRBD2 (6 bases). This CDR3 contains 14 residues. CDR1 and CDR2 (germline): SQVTM, ANQGSEA. The V and J ends lost 3 bases and 7 bases respectively, with 19 bases between them. The DNA of the CDR3 is TGCAGCGTTGATTCGGGACGGGGGAGGTGGGAGCAGTACTTC. Residues: CSVDSGRGRWEQYF.

V is TRBV6-1 and J is TRBJ2-3; 11 bases match TRBD2. Germline loops: CDR1 MNHNS, CDR2 SASEGT. V gave up 2 bases and J gave up 5 bases; unmatched junction bases: 9. CDR3 length: 17 residues. This chain's CDR3 is CASSELLAGGVGDTQYF. CDR3 sequence (DNA): TGTGCCAGCAGTGAACTCCTAGCGGGGGGCGTGGGAGATACGCAGTATTTT.

The chain recombines TRBV5-4 with TRBJ2-3, with 8 bases aligning to TRBD1. The V segment lost 5 bases and the J segment 6 bases; nucleotides outside the gene matches: 11. Germline CDR1 SGHNT, CDR2 YYREEE (reference sequence). The CDR3 consists of 15 residues. CDR3 in DNA: TGTGCCAGCAGGGACAGGGCCGCCCTTGGGGATACGCAGTATTTT. Its protein product is CASRDRAALGDTQYF.

The V gene is TRBV6-5, the J gene TRBJ2-1; 8 bases agree with TRBD2. The junction had 9 bases not matched to a gene; V was cut back by 0 bases and J by 8 bases. The germline V gene has CDR1 MNHEY and CDR2 SVGAGI. The CDR3 loop spans 16 amino acids. CDR3 nucleotides: TGTGCCAGCAGTTACTCTCGGGGGGGCAGTTTGGATGAGCAGTTCTTC. Its translation: CASSYSRGGSLDEQFF.

This chain connects TRBV18 to TRBJ2-4; 9 positions match TRBD1. J was trimmed by 0 bases and V by 3 bases; bases with no gene match: 9. Germline lookup yields CDR1 KGHSH and CDR2 LQKENI. This CDR3 comprises 18 residues. The CDR3 protein is CASSPSRDRVLAKNIQYF. CDR3 coding DNA: TGTGCCAGCTCACCGTCCCGGGACAGGGTGCTAGCCAAAAACATTCAGTACTTC.

This clone came up once. V and J are TRBV23-1 and TRBJ2-2; weak D call: TRBD2 (6 bases). TRBV23-1 is labeled an ORF, and its function is uncertain. The CDR3 contains 16 residues. Trimming shortened V by 0 bases and J by 2 bases, and 10 bases separated the two germline ends. CDR3 sequence reads: CASSQSRRGNTGELFF. CDR3 bases: TGCGCCAGCAGTCAATCTAGGAGGGGCAACACCGGGGAGCTGTTTTTT.

The gene calls are TRBV30 and TRBJ1-6; 7 nucleotides match TRBD1. Losses at the gene ends were 0 bases for V and 0 bases for J; bases not matched to a gene: 14. The germline V gene has CDR1 GTSNPN and CDR2 SVGIG (reference sequence). This CDR3 is 20 amino acids long. This CDR3 reads CAWSVYIGRGTNSYNSPLHF. CDR3 bases: TGTGCCTGGAGTGTATATATCGGCAGGGGGACAAACTCCTATAATTCACCCCTCCACTTT.

The rearrangement joins TRBV4-3 to TRBJ1-2; 8 bases match TRBD1. The germline CDR1 and CDR2 sequences are LGHNA and YSLEER. The CDR3 sequence is 13 residues long. The V and J ends lost 2 bases and 7 bases, in that order; junction bases with no gene match: 3. The CDR3 sequence is CASSQSGGGGYTF. CDR3 sequence (DNA): TGCGCCAGCAGCCAATCAGGGGGCGGTGGCTACACCTTC.

The V call is TRBV5-4, the J call TRBJ2-1, with TRBD2 identical over 10 bases. Germline CDR1 SGHNT, CDR2 YYREEE (reference sequence). The junction had 6 bases not matched to a gene; V was cut back by 4 bases and J by 5 bases. This CDR3 spans 15 amino acids. The CDR3 protein is CASSRATSGDNEQFF. CDR3 sequence (DNA): TGTGCCAGCAGCCGCGCCACTAGCGGGGACAATGAGCAGTTCTTC.